These 20 T cell receptor beta chains originate from one sample sequenced in a study of cytomegalovirus exposure and HLA in healthy donors. Assay used: immunoSEQ multiplex PCR; TCRdb lists only in-frame clones, some missing. Of fewer than 250,000 clones listed, approximately 88% are singletons. The sample taken for sequencing was PBMCs. The receptors stem from a woman in her twenties or thirties in good health and CMV-seropositive.

This chain uses TRBV28 with TRBJ1-5; 8 bases match TRBD1. This CDR3 has 17 residues. The germline V gene encodes CDR1 MDHEN and CDR2 SYDVKM. V lost 6 bases, J lost 3 bases, and 13 bases stayed unmatched. CDR3 bases: TGTGCCAGCAGAGTTGGGCACAGGGGGGCTCCCAATCAGCCCCAGCATTTT. This gives the protein CASRVGHRGAPNQPQHF.

V usage is TRBV4-1 and J usage is TRBJ1-4, with D maybe TRBD1 (6 bases). The CDR3 consists of 16 residues. Trimming removed 1 base from V and 3 bases from J, with 12 bases in between. Germline CDR1 is MGHRA and CDR2 is YSYEKL. The CDR3: CASSQGGGGPNEKLFF. The DNA of the CDR3 is TGCGCCAGCAGCCAAGGGGGCGGGGGGCCTAATGAAAAACTGTTTTTT.

This rearrangement joins TRBV2 to TRBJ2-1; D is undetermined. Germline-derived CDR1 and CDR2 are SNHLY and FYNNEI. This CDR3 spans 15 amino acids. Trimming removed 7 bases at V and 6 bases at J, with 19 bases between. The CDR3 nucleotides are TGTGCCAGCACGCTACGAGGAATTCGCGCCAATGAGCAGTTCTTC. Translating it yields CASTLRGIRANEQFF. Full variable domain (outside the CDR3, taken from reference TRBV2 and TRBJ2-1): EPEVTQTPSHQVTQMGQEVILRCVPISNHLYFYWYRQILGQKVEFLVSFYNNEISEKSEIFDDQFSVERPDGSNFTLKIRSTKLEDSAMYFCASTLRGIRANEQFFGPGTRLTVL.

J is TRBJ2-1 and V is TRBV10-3; D unclear. The ends were cut back, 4 bases at V and 5 bases at J, with 6 bases in the middle. CDR1 and CDR2 (germline): ENHRY, SYGVKD. The CDR3 consists of 12 residues. The DNA for the CDR3 is TGTGCCATCAGTGGAACACACAATGAGCAGTTCTTC. It encodes CAISGTHNEQFF.

The V call is TRBV5-4, the J call TRBJ2-5; 14 positions agree with TRBD2. Germline CDR1 SGHNT, CDR2 YYREEE (reference sequence). There are 17 residues in the CDR3. V trimming: 4 bases; J trimming: 4 bases; junction bases outside the gene matches: 9. CDR3 DNA sequence: TGTGCCAGCAGCCAACTGACTAGCGGGAGGGCCAGAGAGACCCAGTACTTC. Amino acids: CASSQLTSGRARETQYF.

V gene TRBV13 combines with J gene TRBJ2-2; the D is unclear. This CDR3 has 12 amino acids. Germline CDR1 is PRHDT and CDR2 is FYEKMQ (reference sequence). V dropped 6 bases and J dropped 3 bases, with 5 bases sitting between them. CDR3 in DNA: TGTGCCAGCAGGCAGTACACCGGGGAGCTGTTTTTT. This translates into CASRQYTGELFF.

This chain connects TRBV6-1 to TRBJ1-1, with 7 nucleotides matching TRBD1. The V segment lost 10 bases and the J segment 3 bases; nucleotides outside the gene matches: 8. Germline CDR1 reads MNHNS; CDR2 reads SASEGT. This CDR3 spans 13 amino acids. The chain's CDR3 is CATSRGGHTEAFF. The CDR3 nucleotides read TGTGCCACTTCGAGAGGGGGCCACACTGAAGCTTTCTTT.

The sample holds one count of this clone. The V gene is TRBV5-4, the J gene TRBJ2-7; D possibly corresponds to TRBD2 (6 bases). This CDR3 is 15 amino acids long. V was pared by 1 base and J by 2 bases, with 13 bases between. The germline V gene encodes CDR1 SGHNT and CDR2 YYREEE (reference sequence). The CDR3 loop reads CASSLSGTLTYEQYF. In DNA form, the CDR3 reads TGTGCCAGCAGCTTGAGTGGGACTTTAACCTACGAGCAGTACTTC.

This chain connects TRBV5-1 to TRBJ1-5; possible D gene TRBD1, 6 bases. The CDR3 runs 16 residues. The germline V gene has CDR1 SGHRS and CDR2 YFSETQ. Trimming left V 0 bases short and J 0 bases short, with 10 bases between. The CDR3 coding sequence is TGCGCCAGCAGCTTGGGAACAGGGTCTAGCAATCAGCCCCAGCATTTT. Protein sequence: CASSLGTGSSNQPQHF.

This rearrangement joins TRBV4-3 to TRBJ1-2; possible D gene TRBD1, 6 bases. The germline CDR1 and CDR2 sequences are LGHNA and YSLEER. This CDR3 is 15 amino acids long. Trimming left V 1 base short and J 4 bases short, with 13 bases between. In DNA form, the CDR3 reads TGCGCCAGCAGCCAAGGGAACAGGGACTTCTATGGCTACACCTTC. Its protein is CASSQGNRDFYGYTF.

The table lists this clone with a count of one. This chain links TRBV29-1 with TRBJ1-1; 10 bases match TRBD1. Germline V gene data show CDR1 as SQVTM and CDR2 as ANQGSEA. The ends lost 7 bases at V and 3 bases at J; junction bases unmatched: 11. The CDR3 has 15 amino acids. This chain's CDR3 is CSARPGQGLDTEAFF. DNA for the CDR3: TGCAGCGCCCGACCGGGACAGGGGTTGGACACTGAAGCTTTCTTT. Full variable domain (rest looked up from reference TRBV29-1 and TRBJ1-1): SAVISQKPSRDICQRGTSLTIQCQVDSQVTMMFWYRQQPGQSLTLIATANQGSEATYESGFVIDKFPISRPNLTFSTLTVSNMSPEDSSIYLCSARPGQGLDTEAFFGQGTRLTVV.

This clone has just a few counts. This sequence joins TRBV7-3 and TRBJ2-2; possibly TRBD1 or TRBD2 for D (5 bases each). Trimming removed 4 bases at V and 5 bases at J, with 23 bases between. Germline V CDR1 and CDR2: SGHTA, FQGTGA. CDR3 length: 18 residues. DNA of the CDR3: TGTGCCAGCAGCTCGCAACCCTTTACCGGGACCCAAACCGGGGAGCTGTTTTTT. It translates to CASSSQPFTGTQTGELFF.

The CDR3 nucleotides read TGTGCCAGCAGAAACTCCGGGACTAGCGGGAGGCAGCCGTTCTTC. Amino acid sequence: CASRNSGTSGRQPFF. The V call is TRBV5-8, the J call TRBJ2-1; 15 bases line up with TRBD2. CDR3 length: 15 residues. Germline V gene data show CDR1 as SGHTS and CDR2 as YDEGEE. Trimming cost V 5 bases and J 15 bases; bases outside gene matches: 12.

V usage is TRBV6-5 and J usage is TRBJ2-7, with a possible D match to TRBD2 (5 bases). CDR3 size: 13 residues. From germline, CDR1 is MNHEY and CDR2 SVGAGI. V lost 7 bases, J lost 0 bases, and 10 bases lay in between. CDR3 bases: TGTGCCAGCATTTCGGGGTCCTCCTACGAGCAGTACTTC. Translating it yields CASISGSSYEQYF.

The chain is built from TRBV25-1 and TRBJ2-3, with D possibly being TRBD1 (5 bases). The length of the CDR3 is 14 residues. Trimming stripped 3 bases from V and 7 bases from J, with 14 bases between. Germline CDR1 MGHDK, CDR2 SYGVNS. CDR3 amino acids: CASSDTLRVNTQYF. The CDR3 nucleotides read TGTGCCAGCAGTGACACCCTCAGGGTGAATACGCAGTATTTT.

This clone was detected a few times. The chain uses TRBV5-1 and TRBJ2-5; 10 nucleotides match TRBD2. The CDR3 runs to 16 residues. The V gene end was trimmed by 4 bases and the J gene end by 1 base; junction bases not matched to a gene: 7. Germline CDR1 SGHRS, CDR2 YFSETQ. The CDR3 protein is CASSPRGTSAQETQYF. In DNA form, the CDR3 reads TGCGCCAGCAGCCCCCGAGGGACTAGCGCCCAAGAGACCCAGTACTTC.

The CDR3 coding sequence is TGTGCCAGCAGTTGGCAGGGCGAAGAGACCCAGTACTTC. Its translation: CASSWQGEETQYF. This chain joins TRBV6-5 and TRBJ2-5; possible D gene TRBD1, 5 bases. CDR1 is MNHEY, CDR2 SVGAGI, per germline. The CDR3 is made up of 13 amino acids. Trimming removed 4 bases from V and 3 bases from J, with 9 bases in between.

About this clone itself: Distinct nucleotide sequences in the sample also encode this CDR3. The J gene is TRBJ2-3, the V gene TRBV11-2; D uncertain. Trimming took 9 bases from V and 2 from J, leaving 6 bases between them. The CDR3 runs 11 residues. Germline assignment: CDR1 SGHAT and CDR2 FQNNGV. DNA of the CDR3: TGTGCCAGTAGTATCACAGATACGCAGTATTTT. Translating it yields CASSITDTQYF.

This chain links TRBV7-3 with TRBJ2-1; 8 bases agree with TRBD2. Germline-derived CDR1 and CDR2 are SGHTA and FQGTGA. The junction had 2 bases not matched to a gene; V was cut back by 2 bases and J by 2 bases. The CDR3 runs to 15 residues. The CDR3 DNA reads as TGTGCCAGCAGCTTATCACTAGCGGCCTACAATGAGCAGTTCTTC. This codes for CASSLSLAAYNEQFF.

This clone was found a few times. V is TRBV6-5 and J is TRBJ1-4; TRBD1 is a possible D gene (6 bases). This CDR3 comprises 13 residues. The ends were cut back, 5 bases at V and 8 bases at J, with 12 bases in the middle. Germline values: CDR1 MNHEY, CDR2 SVGAGI. The CDR3 sequence is CASSPGAGEKLFF. The CDR3, as DNA: TGTGCCAGCAGTCCAGGGGCGGGAGAAAAACTGTTTTTT.